In this sample, the clone carrying this T cell receptor (beta chain) turned up a few times. Germline CDR1 reads SGHDT; CDR2 reads YYEEEE. The CDR3 consists of 16 residues. Trimming cost V 3 bases and J 8 bases; bases outside gene matches: 16. TCRdb redid the calling of the 5' RACE reads with MiXCR, one entry per CDR3 protein. The profile shows about 400,000 distinct CDR3 sequences, roughly 14% of them singletons. The record originates from a study of T-cell memory formation after mild COVID-19. Turning to the study itself: TCR clusters were mostly confined to one donor each.

Sequencing was carried out using PBMCs or a T cell subset sorted from them (not recorded which). The clonotype comes from a man between 18 and 29 years old who had mild COVID-19 (a few samples of this study predate the infection). Cell type and time point are not known. The chain links TRBV5-6 to TRBJ1-2, with 7 bases matching TRBD1. The CDR3 protein is CASSSVWPEGAGGYTF. In DNA form, the CDR3 reads TGTGCCAGCAGCTCGGTATGGCCGGAGGGGGCAGGCGGCTACACCTTC.